This T cell receptor (beta chain) was sequenced during a study of blood T cell repertoires in COVID-19. One Seattle source followed patients from active infection through their disease course. The authors' processing: By means of reference gene primer amplification, nucleated cell counts were estimated. Libraries were prepared by immunoSEQ multiplex PCR; TCRdb keeps only in-frame clonotypes and omits some of them. The V and J calls and clone size are taken from that table; D and trimming were inferred from the DNA. This sample has about 160,000 clones, with about 90% found just once. Specimen: peripheral blood. This TCR was recovered from a man aged 25 to 40 with COVID-19, enrolled during active disease.

This CDR3 is CASSEGLAGPIHNTQYF. DNA of the CDR3: TGCGCCAGCAGCGAGGGACTAGCGGGGCCTATCCACAATACGCAGTATTTT. V and J are TRBV5-1 and TRBJ2-3; 13 bases match TRBD2. CDR1 SGHRS and CDR2 YFSETQ come from the germline V gene. The CDR3 sequence is 17 residues long. The J segment lost 7 bases and the V segment lost 4 bases, leaving 12 bases of the junction unmatched.